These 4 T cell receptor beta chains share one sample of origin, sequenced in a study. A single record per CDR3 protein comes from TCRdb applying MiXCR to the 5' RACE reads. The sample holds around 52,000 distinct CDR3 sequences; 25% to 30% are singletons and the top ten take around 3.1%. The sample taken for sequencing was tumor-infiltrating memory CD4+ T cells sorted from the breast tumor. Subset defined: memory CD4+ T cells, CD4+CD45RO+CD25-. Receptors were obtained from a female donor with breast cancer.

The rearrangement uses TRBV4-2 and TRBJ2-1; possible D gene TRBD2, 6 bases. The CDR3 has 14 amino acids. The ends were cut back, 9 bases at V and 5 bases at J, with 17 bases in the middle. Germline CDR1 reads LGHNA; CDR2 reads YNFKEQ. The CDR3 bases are TGTGCCAGTGGACGACGGGGGTTGCACAATGAGCAGTTCTTC. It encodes CASGRRGLHNEQFF.

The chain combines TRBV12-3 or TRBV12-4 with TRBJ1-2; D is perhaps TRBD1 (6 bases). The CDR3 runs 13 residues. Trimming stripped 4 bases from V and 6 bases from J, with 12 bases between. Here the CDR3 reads CASSWNRDDGYTF. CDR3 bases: TGTGCCAGCAGTTGGAACAGGGATGATGGCTACACCTTC.

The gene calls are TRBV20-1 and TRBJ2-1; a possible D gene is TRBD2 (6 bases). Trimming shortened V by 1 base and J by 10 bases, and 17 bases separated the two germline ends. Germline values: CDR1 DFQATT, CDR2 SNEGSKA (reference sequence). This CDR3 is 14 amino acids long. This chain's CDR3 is CSARGLVGPWEQFF. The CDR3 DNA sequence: TGCAGTGCTAGAGGACTAGTAGGCCCGTGGGAGCAGTTCTTC.

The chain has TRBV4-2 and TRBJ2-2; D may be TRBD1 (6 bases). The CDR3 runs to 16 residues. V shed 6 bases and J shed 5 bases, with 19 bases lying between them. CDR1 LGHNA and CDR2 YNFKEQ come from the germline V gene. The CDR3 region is CASSREGRTVTGELFF. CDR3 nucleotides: TGTGCCAGCAGTCGGGAAGGGCGGACAGTTACCGGGGAGCTGTTTTTT.